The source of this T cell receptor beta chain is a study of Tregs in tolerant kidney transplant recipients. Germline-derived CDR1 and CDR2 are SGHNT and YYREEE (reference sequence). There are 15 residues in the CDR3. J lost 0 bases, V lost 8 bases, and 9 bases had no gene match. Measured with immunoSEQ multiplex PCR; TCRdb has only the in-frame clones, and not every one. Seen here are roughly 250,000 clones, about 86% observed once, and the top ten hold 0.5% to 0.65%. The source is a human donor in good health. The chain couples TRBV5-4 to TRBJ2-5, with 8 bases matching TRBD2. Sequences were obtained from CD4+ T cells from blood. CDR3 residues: CASSQAGVYQETQYF. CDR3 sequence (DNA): TGTGCCAGTTCTCAAGCGGGAGTTTACCAAGAGACCCAGTACTTC.